One sample yielded the 26 T cell receptor beta chains listed below, sequenced in a study of T-cell reconstitution after alpha-beta-depleted transplantation in children. Preparation of the TCRbeta library used unique molecular identifiers. TCRdb itself ran the PCR reads through MiXCR, one entry per CDR3 protein. The profile shows about 410,000 distinct CDR3 sequences, over 20% of them singletons. This specimen was PBMCs from the stem cell graft donor, taken from the stem cell graft. The receptors originated from a human donor who donated a stem cell graft to a child with acute myeloid leukemia.

This clonotype was counted ten times or more. The V call is TRBV29-1, the J call TRBJ2-1; 10 bases map to TRBD1. CDR1 is SQVTM, CDR2 ANQGSEA, per germline. The CDR3 is 12 residues long. V shed 6 bases, J shed 7 bases, and the junction held 3 bases outside the gene matches. CDR3 DNA sequence: TGCAGCGTAGGGACAGGGGAAAATGAGCAGTTCTTC. The encoded protein is CSVGTGENEQFF.

Only a few counts were recorded for this clonotype. This chain links TRBV20-1 with TRBJ2-5; D might be TRBD1 (6 bases). V gave up 1 base and J gave up 3 bases, with 12 bases separating them. Germline CDR1 reads DFQATT; CDR2 reads SNEGSKA (reference sequence). This CDR3 has 14 amino acids. The CDR3 coding sequence is TGCAGTGCTAGAGGCGGACAGTGGGAAGAGACCCAGTACTTC. The encoded protein is CSARGGQWEETQYF.

This clonotype has only a few counts. The J gene is TRBJ2-7, the V gene TRBV7-8, with D hard to call. CDR1 is SGHVS, CDR2 FQNEAQ, per germline. V lost 1 base to trimming and J lost 0 bases, with 7 bases between them. The CDR3 spans 14 residues. The CDR3: CASSLGANSYEQYF. In nucleotides, the CDR3 is TGTGCCAGCAGCTTAGGGGCCAACTCCTACGAGCAGTACTTC. Filled out from reference TRBV7-8 and TRBJ2-7, the complete variable domain reads GAGVSQSPRYKVAKRGQDVALRCDPISGHVSLFWYQQALGQGPEFLTYFQNEAQLDKSGLPSDRFFAERPEGSVSTLKIQRTQQEDSAVYLCASSLGANSYEQYFGPGTRLTVT.

V gene TRBV9 combines with J gene TRBJ1-2; D uncertain. The CDR3 is made up of 14 amino acids. V shed 0 bases and J shed 1 base, with 7 bases lying between them. Germline V lookup: CDR1 SGDLS, CDR2 YYNGEE. CDR3 in amino acids: CASSVEPDNYGYTF. The CDR3 nucleotides read TGTGCCAGCAGCGTAGAACCAGATAACTATGGCTACACCTTC.

V is TRBV3-1 and J is TRBJ2-7, with D perhaps TRBD1 (7 bases). CDR3 length: 15 amino acids. CDR1 is LGHDT and CDR2 is YNNKEL in the germline V gene (reference sequence). V lost 4 bases, J lost 5 bases, and 18 bases lay in between. CDR3 residues: CASSPHGGGKDEQYF. The CDR3 nucleotides read TGTGCCAGCAGCCCCCACGGAGGGGGCAAGGACGAGCAGTACTTC.

The chain combines TRBV7-9 with TRBJ2-7, with 9 bases fitting TRBD2. Looked up from germline, CDR1 is SEHNR and CDR2 is FQNEAQ (reference sequence). V shed 5 bases and J 1 base; nucleotides not matched to a gene: 9. The CDR3 consists of 16 residues. This chain's CDR3 is CASSPIGGRESYEQYF. Written as DNA, the CDR3 is TGTGCCAGCAGCCCGATCGGCGGGAGGGAGTCCTACGAGCAGTACTTC.

This clonotype has a count of ten or more. This chain links TRBV20-1 with TRBJ2-1; 8 bases agree with TRBD2. After removal of 6 bases from V and 4 bases from J, the junction contained 8 bases not matched to a gene. The CDR3 loop spans 14 amino acids. The germline V gene has CDR1 DFQATT and CDR2 SNEGSKA (reference sequence). The CDR3 loop reads CSALIAGRYNEQFF. The CDR3 nucleotides are TGCAGTGCCTTAATAGCGGGGCGGTACAATGAGCAGTTCTTC.

This clonotype was observed a few times. The chain has TRBV14 and TRBJ2-7; 7 nucleotides agree with TRBD2. V was clipped by 3 bases and J by 3 bases; unmatched bases: 5. This CDR3 region has 14 residues. From germline, CDR1 is SGHDN and CDR2 FVKESK. The CDR3 sequence: CASSQGLLFYEQYF. In DNA form, the CDR3 reads TGTGCCAGCAGCCAGGGACTACTATTCTACGAGCAGTACTTC.

This clonotype was recorded only once. The chain has TRBV7-9 and TRBJ2-7; the D gene could be TRBD1 or TRBD2 (5 bases each). Germline V gene lookup returns CDR1 SEHNR and CDR2 FQNEAQ (reference sequence). V shed 5 bases and J shed 5 bases, with 19 bases lying between them. This CDR3 spans 15 amino acids. CDR3 DNA: TGTGCCAGCAGCCTTAAGGGGAGAGGGTCTGACGAGCAGTACTTC. Its protein is CASSLKGRGSDEQYF.

This clonotype appeared a few times. The junction does not match germline at one end; this may be a read error. V gene TRBV6-1 combines with J gene TRBJ1-2; D gene uncertain. Germline CDR1 MNHNS, CDR2 SASEGT. The CDR3 runs 11 residues. This CDR3 reads CASRDYLSSHF. CDR3 in DNA: TGTGCCAGCAGAGACTACTTGTCCTCTCACTTC.

This clonotype occurred many times. The chain joins TRBV6-1 to TRBJ2-1; unclear D gene. Germline values: CDR1 MNHNS, CDR2 SASEGT. V was cut by 3 bases and J by 3 bases, with 6 bases left in between. CDR3 length equals 13 residues. The CDR3 reads CASSDSVYNEQFF. CDR3 DNA: TGTGCCAGCAGTGATTCAGTCTACAATGAGCAGTTCTTC.

Ten or more counts support this clonotype. The gene calls are TRBV5-1 and TRBJ2-3; TRBD2 agrees at 9 bases. Trimming cost V 6 bases and J 2 bases; bases outside gene matches: 10. The germline gives CDR1 SGHRS, CDR2 YFSETQ. The CDR3 consists of 16 residues. CDR3 DNA sequence: TGCGCCAGCACCCGGGGGACTAGCAGTAACACAGATACGCAGTATTTT. Amino acids: CASTRGTSSNTDTQYF.

This clonotype was counted between two and nine times. The V gene is TRBV6-5, the J gene TRBJ1-1, with D perhaps matching TRBD1 (5 bases). The CDR3 is 13 residues long. V gave up 2 bases and J gave up 4 bases, with 8 bases separating them. CDR1 MNHEY and CDR2 SVGAGI come from the germline V gene. The chain's CDR3 is CASSYNGATEAFF. In DNA form, the CDR3 reads TGTGCCAGCAGTTACAACGGGGCCACTGAAGCTTTCTTT.

The rearrangement links TRBV12-3 or TRBV12-4 to TRBJ2-3, with D uncertain. The CDR3 has 15 residues. Trimming cost V 1 base and J 2 bases, with 10 bases left between them. The CDR3 loop is CASSLEELSTDTQYF. The DNA of the CDR3 is TGTGCCAGCAGTTTAGAGGAACTTTCCACAGATACGCAGTATTTT.

In its sample, this clonotype was seen many times. This chain connects TRBV20-1 to TRBJ2-1, with 11 bases fitting TRBD2. Trimming took 0 bases from V and 14 from J; bases not matched to a gene: 6. Germline V gives CDR1 DFQATT, CDR2 SNEGSKA (reference sequence). The CDR3 covers 13 residues. The CDR3 region is CSARDGKLAGEFF. As DNA, the CDR3 is TGCAGTGCTAGAGATGGTAAACTAGCGGGAGAGTTCTTC.

This chain connects TRBV6-1 to TRBJ1-5, with 7 bases identical to TRBD1. The CDR3 extends over 14 amino acids. CDR1 and CDR2 from the germline V gene are MNHNS and SASEGT. J gave up 5 bases and V 6 bases, and 7 bases lay outside the gene matches. CDR3 sequence: CASSLDRADQPQHF. The CDR3 DNA is TGTGCCAGCAGCCTAGACAGGGCGGATCAGCCCCAGCATTTT.

On this clonotype itself: It may be a read error: a sequence one base away is much more abundant. The chain couples TRBV6-5 to TRBJ2-7; 7 bases map to TRBD1. The CDR3 extends over 15 amino acids. Germline assignment: CDR1 MNHEY and CDR2 SVGAGI. CDR3 nucleotide sequence: TGTGCCATCAGTTCCTCGGCAGGGGGTTCCTACGAGCAGTACTTC. As protein: CAISSSAGGSYEQYF.

This clonotype occurred a few times. The CDR3 sequence is CSASVPGRDTQYF. CDR3 nucleotide sequence: TGCAGTGCTAGTGTTCCGGGACGAGATACGCAGTATTTT. This chain uses TRBV20-1 with TRBJ2-3, with D perhaps given as TRBD1 or TRBD2 (5 bases each). Per the germline V gene, CDR1 is DFQATT and CDR2 is SNEGSKA (reference sequence). This CDR3 contains 13 residues. V lost 3 bases, J lost 5 bases, and 12 bases lay in between.

V gene TRBV24-1 combines with J gene TRBJ2-1; no reliable D call. The germline gives CDR1 KGHDR, CDR2 SFDVKD. This CDR3 contains 13 residues. Trimming took off 1 base at V and 4 bases at J, with 4 bases between the two ends. CDR3 loop: CATSDFRYNEQFF. Written as DNA, the CDR3 is TGTGCCACCAGTGATTTTAGATACAATGAGCAGTTCTTC.

The rearrangement links TRBV27 to TRBJ1-1; 7 bases map to TRBD1. Per the germline V gene, CDR1 is MNHEY and CDR2 is SMNVEV (reference sequence). The V segment lost 6 bases and the J segment 1 base; nucleotides outside the gene matches: 8. This CDR3 spans 15 amino acids. CDR3 residues: CASSLGGTANTEAFF. The CDR3 bases are TGTGCCAGCAGCCTGGGTGGGACAGCGAACACTGAAGCTTTCTTT.

Many counts were recorded for this clonotype. The chain carries TRBV29-1 and TRBJ2-1; perhaps D is TRBD1 or TRBD2 (5 bases each). The CDR3 has 11 amino acids. Germline lookup yields CDR1 SQVTM and CDR2 ANQGSEA. V lost 4 bases, J lost 8 bases, and 9 bases lay in between. This chain's CDR3 is CSVGEGYEQFF. The CDR3 nucleotides read TGCAGCGTTGGCGAGGGGTATGAGCAGTTCTTC.

The V call is TRBV29-1, the J call TRBJ2-3, with 7 nucleotides matching TRBD1. Germline CDR1 and CDR2: SQVTM and ANQGSEA. The CDR3 covers 15 residues. V lost 6 bases, J lost 1 base, and 10 bases stayed unmatched. The CDR3, as DNA: TGCAGCGTCGAGGACAGGATCATCGGCACAGATACGCAGTATTTT. Protein: CSVEDRIIGTDTQYF.

The V and J genes are TRBV5-1 and TRBJ2-7; D is undetermined. This CDR3 comprises 12 residues. Germline V gene sequence: CDR1 SGHRS, CDR2 YFSETQ. Trimming shortened V by 4 bases and J by 1 base, and 6 bases separated the two germline ends. CDR3 region: CASSQESYEQYF. CDR3 bases: TGCGCCAGCAGCCAGGAATCCTACGAGCAGTACTTC.

The gene calls are TRBV7-9 and TRBJ2-1, with a weak D call TRBD1 (6 bases). This CDR3 has 14 residues. V was clipped by 1 base and J by 10 bases, with 14 bases between them. Germline V gene lookup returns CDR1 SEHNR and CDR2 FQNEAQ (reference sequence). The CDR3: CASSLGGPSEEQFF. The CDR3 nucleotides are TGTGCCAGCAGCTTAGGGGGGCCTTCGGAGGAGCAGTTCTTC.

The chain employs TRBV5-1 and TRBJ1-1; possible D gene TRBD1, 6 bases. Per the germline V gene, CDR1 is SGHRS and CDR2 is YFSETQ. V was pared by 5 bases and J by 6 bases, with 11 bases between. There are 12 residues in the CDR3. The CDR3 coding sequence is TGCGCCAGCAGAGACGAGGGGGCTGAAGCTTTCTTT. It specifies CASRDEGAEAFF. Full variable domain (outside the CDR3, taken from reference TRBV5-1 and TRBJ1-1): KAGVTQTPRYLIKTRGQQVTLSCSPISGHRSVSWYQQTPGQGLQFLFEYFSETQRNKGNFPGRFSGRQFSNSRSEMNVSTLELGDSALYLCASRDEGAEAFFGQGTRLTVV.

This clonotype has a count of ten or more. Mismatch with germline at one junction end may stem from a read error. The chain is built from TRBV5-1 and TRBJ2-1, with no clear D. This CDR3 is built from 14 residues. Germline assignment: CDR1 SGHRS and CDR2 YFSETQ. Written as DNA, the CDR3 is TGTGCCAGCAGCTTGGGCGGATCCTACAATGAGCAGTTCTTC. This translates into CASSLGGSYNEQFF.